The source of this T cell receptor (beta chain) is a study of blood T cell repertoires in COVID-19. Across the study: Both acute and convalescent COVID-19 samples were obtained from the United States, Italy and Spain.

Only in-frame clones appear in the TCRdb table, and some are missing; sequencing was by immunoSEQ multiplex PCR. This table has about 340,000 clones, approximately 82% appearing once. Per germline, CDR1 SGHNT and CDR2 YYREEE (reference sequence). The CDR3 is 13 residues long. About this clone: One junction end disagrees with the germline gene, perhaps due to a read error.

The rearrangement joins TRBV5-4 to TRBJ1-4; no clear D gene. What was sequenced was peripheral blood. The TCR originated in a man aged 25 to 40 with active or convalescent COVID-19. CDR3 bases: TGTGCCAGCAGCTTGCCTGGTGGTGAAAAACTGCTTTTT. This gives the protein CASSLPGGEKLLF.